Listed below are T cell receptor beta chains from one sample, sequenced in a study of cytomegalovirus exposure and HLA in healthy donors. The protocol was immunoSEQ multiplex PCR, while the TCRdb copy is restricted to in-frame clones and leaves out a portion. The sample shows about 82,000 clones, approximately 81% of them seen only once. What was sequenced was PBMCs. These receptors were obtained from a woman between 45 and 65 years old in good health and CMV-seropositive. Both conserved end residues are part of each CDR3. The D gene is left open where the match is weak. Clone size is not always given. Where it is, it says once, few, many or a class for expanded clones.

V	J	size	D	DNA	CDR3
TRBV5-6	TRBJ1-2	-	-	TGTGCCAGCACTTCGTCAGGGAACTATGGCTACACCTTC	CASTSSGNYGYTF
TRBV2	TRBJ2-1	-	-	TGTGCCAGCAGCGAGGGGCCTGGGCTAGCGCACTCCTACAATGAGCAGTTCTTC	CASSEGPGLAHSYNEQFF
TRBV9	TRBJ2-3	-	TRBD1	TGTGCCAGCAGCGTCAGACAGGGGGCCCTCGGGGATACGCAGTATTTT	CASSVRQGALGDTQYF
TRBV7-2	TRBJ1-1	once	TRBD1	TGTGCCAGCAGCTTGGGACAGGGGACTGAAGCTTTCTTT	CASSLGQGTEAFF
TRBV18	TRBJ1-5	-	-	TGTGCCAGCTCCCGCGACTCGGGCGGGAATCAGCCCCAGCATTTT	CASSRDSGGNQPQHF
TRBV29-1	TRBJ1-4	few	-	TGCAGCGTTGGGTCAGTTAATGAAAAACTGTTTTTT	CSVGSVNEKLFF
TRBV6-5	TRBJ1-1	once	-	TGTGCCAGCAGTGACCACAGGGACACTGAAGCTTTCTTT	CASSDHRDTEAFF
TRBV27	TRBJ1-2	once	TRBD1	TGTGCCAGCAGTTCGACAGGGGTCTATGGCTACACCTTC	CASSSTGVYGYTF
TRBV30	TRBJ2-4	-	-	TGTGCCTGGAGTGTAGGGGAAAACATTCAGTACTTC	CAWSVGENIQYF
TRBV19	TRBJ2-5	once	-	TGTGCCAGTAGTATAGATGCCACCCTGAGGAGGGAGACCCAGTACTTC	CASSIDATLRRETQYF
TRBV6-6	TRBJ2-2	-	-	TGTGCCAGCAGTTACACGGGACTCCCCACCGGGGAGCTGTTTTTT	CASSYTGLPTGELFF
TRBV7-8	TRBJ2-1	few	TRBD2	TGTGCCAGCAGCTCCGCGCAGTTCGGCGGGAGTTACAATGAGCAGTTCTTC	CASSSAQFGGSYNEQFF
TRBV7-9	TRBJ2-7	few	-	TGTGCCAGCAGCCCGGGGCGGGACAGCCACTACGAGCAGTACTTC	CASSPGRDSHYEQYF
TRBV14	TRBJ1-1	-	-	TGTGCCAGCAGCCAAGTGTGGGGAGATGCTTTCTTT	CASSQVWGDAFF
TRBV6-4	TRBJ2-2	few	-	TGTGCCAGCAGTGACCGGAACACCGGGGAGCTGTTTTTT	CASSDRNTGELFF
TRBV25-1	TRBJ1-1	-	-	TGTGCCAGCAGAAACACAGGGATAATGAACACTGAAGCTTTCTTT	CASRNTGIMNTEAFF
TRBV7-9	TRBJ2-3	-	TRBD1	TGTGCCAGCAGCTTACGACAGGGAAAGGCAGATACGCAGTATTTT	CASSLRQGKADTQYF
TRBV5-4	TRBJ1-1	-	TRBD1	TGTGCCAGCAGCTCCGAACCGGGACAGCACACTGAAGCTTTCTTT	CASSSEPGQHTEAFF
TRBV18	TRBJ1-1	-	TRBD1	TGTGCCAGCTCACCGTTTTCAGGGGACAGGAACACTGAAGCTTTCTTT	CASSPFSGDRNTEAFF
TRBV27	TRBJ1-1	-	-	TGTGCCAGCAGTTTCGAAGGGAGGACTGAAGCTTTCTTT	CASSFEGRTEAFF
TRBV19	TRBJ2-7	-	TRBD1	TGTGCCAGTAGTATCGGGACAGGGGTATACGAGCAGTACTTC	CASSIGTGVYEQYF
TRBV10-1	TRBJ2-1	few	TRBD2	TGCGCCAGCAGTGCCGGGACTAGCGGGAGGGGTGAGCAGTTCTTC	CASSAGTSGRGEQFF